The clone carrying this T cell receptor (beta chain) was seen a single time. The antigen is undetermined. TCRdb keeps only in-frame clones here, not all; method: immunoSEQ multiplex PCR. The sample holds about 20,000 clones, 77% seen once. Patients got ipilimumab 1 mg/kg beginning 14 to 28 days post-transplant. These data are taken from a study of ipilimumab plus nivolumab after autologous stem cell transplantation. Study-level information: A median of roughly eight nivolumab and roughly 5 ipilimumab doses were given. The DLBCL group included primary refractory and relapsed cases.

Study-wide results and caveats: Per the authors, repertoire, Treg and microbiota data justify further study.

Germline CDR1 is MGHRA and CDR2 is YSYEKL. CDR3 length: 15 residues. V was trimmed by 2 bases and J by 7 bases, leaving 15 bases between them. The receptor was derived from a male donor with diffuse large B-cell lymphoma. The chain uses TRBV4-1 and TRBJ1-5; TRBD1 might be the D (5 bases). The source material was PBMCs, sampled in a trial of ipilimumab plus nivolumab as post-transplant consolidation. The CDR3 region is CASSQPGHLSQPQHF. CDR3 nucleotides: TGCGCCAGCAGCCAACCCGGACACCTCTCCCAGCCCCAGCATTTT.